This is a list of T cell receptor beta chains from one sample in a study of blood T cell repertoires in COVID-19. The protocol was immunoSEQ multiplex PCR, while the TCRdb copy is restricted to in-frame clones and leaves out a portion. The table has 65,000 to 80,000 clones, approximately 89% seen once. The sample consisted of peripheral blood. The receptors derive from a man aged 50 to 59 with active COVID-19. Each CDR3 is given with its conserved first and last residue. D genes are given only for firm matches. Clone size appears in some rows only: once, few, many, or a class for an expanded clone.

j_call v_call clone_size d_call cdr3_aa cdr3_nt
TRBJ1-3 TRBV7-2 - - CASSPFPGNTIYF TGTGCCAGCAGCCCCTTTCCTGGAAACACCATATATTTT
TRBJ1-1 TRBV9 - - CASSVVAGLGAEAFF TGTGCCAGCAGCGTAGTGGCAGGGTTGGGCGCTGAAGCTTTCTTT
TRBJ1-1 TRBV5-1 - - CASSLVTGGKAEAFF TGCGCCAGCAGCTTGGTAACAGGTGGTAAGGCTGAAGCTTTCTTT
TRBJ2-3 TRBV24-1 - TRBD1 CATSDVGQGDTDTQYF TGTGCCACCAGTGATGTGGGACAGGGGGACACAGATACGCAGTATTTT
TRBJ2-7 TRBV7-2 few - CASSLALTGEQYF TGTGCCAGCAGCTTAGCGTTAACCGGTGAGCAGTACTTC
TRBJ1-2 TRBV7-2 - - CASSPQSEGRYHGYTF TGTGCCAGCAGCCCTCAATCGGAGGGCAGGTACCATGGCTACACCTTC
TRBJ1-2 TRBV29-1 - - CSVASPMGRGYTF TGCAGCGTTGCAAGCCCCATGGGGCGTGGCTACACCTTC
TRBJ1-2 TRBV4-1 few TRBD1 CASSRLGQALEGYTF TGCGCCAGCAGCCGTTTGGGACAGGCCCTGGAGGGCTACACCTTC
TRBJ1-5 TRBV5-5 - TRBD1 CASSGGTANGNQPQHF TGTGCCAGCAGCGGCGGGACAGCGAATGGCAATCAGCCCCAGCATTTT
TRBJ2-3 TRBV4-2 - TRBD2 CASSRYKTSGSTTDTQYF TGTGCCAGCAGCCGATATAAAACTAGCGGGAGTACCACAGATACGCAGTATTTT
TRBJ2-1 TRBV7-8 - TRBD2 CASSFTSGTYNEQFF TGTGCCAGCAGCTTTACTAGCGGGACTTACAATGAGCAGTTCTTC
TRBJ1-1 TRBV30 - TRBD1 CAWSERGTGNTEAFF TGTGCCTGGAGCGAACGCGGGACAGGGAACACTGAAGCTTTCTTT
TRBJ2-1 TRBV7-9 - - CASSLAVMGNEQFF TGTGCCAGCAGCTTGGCGGTCATGGGCAATGAGCAGTTCTTC
TRBJ1-1 TRBV3-1/TRBV3-2 - TRBD1 CASSPDRGPEAFF TGTGCCAGCAGTCCCGACAGGGGGCCTGAAGCTTTCTTT
TRBJ1-1 TRBV19 - - CASSLRGIGEAFF TGTGCCTCCTCCCTTAGGGGAATTGGTGAAGCTTTCTTT
TRBJ2-3 TRBV5-1 - - CASSLQGTDTQYF TGCGCCAGCAGCTTGCAGGGTACAGATACGCAGTATTTT
TRBJ1-2 TRBV5-5 - - CASSLPPTASTGGYTF TGTGCCAGCAGCCTCCCCCCGACAGCCTCGACCGGAGGCTACACCTTC